The 5 T cell receptor beta chains below all came from one sample that was sequenced in a study of blood T cell repertoires in COVID-19 (dated by TCRdb to 2019 to 2021). Libraries were made using the immunoSEQ multiplex PCR assay. Held by TCRdb, this immuneACCESS table contains in-frame sequences only and omits some clones. Under half of the omission traces to an unresolved V gene where checked; the cause of the rest is unknown. In this sample the table shows over 250,000 clones, around 89% of which occur a single time. The ten largest clones add up to under 10% of the sample. The sequenced sample was PBMCs or T cells enriched from blood (not recorded which). The receptors derive from a man aged 40-49 years who had recovered from COVID-19.

The chain employs TRBV7-3 and TRBJ2-5, with TRBD1 as a possible D gene (6 bases). This CDR3 is built from 16 residues. V was trimmed by 7 bases and J by 4 bases, leaving 22 bases between them. Per germline, CDR1 SGHTA and CDR2 FQGTGA. CDR3 amino acids: CASIPINRAVGETQYF. In DNA form, the CDR3 reads TGTGCCAGCATCCCGATTAACAGGGCAGTAGGAGAGACCCAGTACTTC.

This chain links TRBV27 with TRBJ2-1; TRBD1 matches at 11 bases. Unmatched junction bases numbered 0, after V lost 3 bases and J lost 2 bases. The CDR3 extends over 15 amino acids. Germline CDR1 MNHEY, CDR2 SMNVEV (reference sequence). DNA of the CDR3: TGTGCCAGCAGTTTGGGACAGGGGGCCTACAATGAGCAGTTCTTC. Protein: CASSLGQGAYNEQFF.

This clone turned up a few times. This rearrangement joins TRBV3-1 (or the pseudogene TRBV3-2) to TRBJ2-1, with TRBD2 identical over 8 bases. V lost 8 bases, J lost 10 bases, and 4 bases stayed unmatched. Germline V CDR1 and CDR2: LGHDT, YNNKEL (reference sequence). This CDR3 contains 11 residues. Written as DNA, the CDR3 is TGTGCCAGCGCTACTAGCGGAGAGCAGTTCTTC. It is translated as CASATSGEQFF.

This sequence joins TRBV7-9 and TRBJ1-2, with 8 bases lining up with TRBD1. Germline CDR1 and CDR2: SEHNR and FQNEAQ (reference sequence). The V gene end was trimmed by 2 bases and the J gene end by 0 bases; junction bases not matched to a gene: 14. CDR3 length: 19 residues. CDR3 bases: TGTGCCAGCAGCTTATTCCGTGATAGGGACAGGCGGCCTAACTATGGCTACACCTTC. As protein: CASSLFRDRDRRPNYGYTF. Looking up the rest from reference TRBV7-9 and TRBJ1-2 gives the full variable domain: DTGVSQNPRHKITKRGQNVTFRCDPISEHNRLYWYRQTLGQGPEFLTYFQNEAQLEKSRLLSDRFSAERPKGSFSTLEIQRTEQGDSAMYLCASSLFRDRDRRPNYGYTFGSGTRLTVV.

CDR3 amino acids: CASSREGTVSNEKLFF. The CDR3 nucleotides read TGCGCCAGCAGCCGCGAGGGGACAGTTTCAAATGAAAAACTGTTTTTT. This chain links TRBV5-1 with TRBJ1-4; 7 bases map to TRBD1. The germline V gene has CDR1 SGHRS and CDR2 YFSETQ. This CDR3 has 16 residues. Trimming cost V 4 bases and J 5 bases; bases outside gene matches: 11.